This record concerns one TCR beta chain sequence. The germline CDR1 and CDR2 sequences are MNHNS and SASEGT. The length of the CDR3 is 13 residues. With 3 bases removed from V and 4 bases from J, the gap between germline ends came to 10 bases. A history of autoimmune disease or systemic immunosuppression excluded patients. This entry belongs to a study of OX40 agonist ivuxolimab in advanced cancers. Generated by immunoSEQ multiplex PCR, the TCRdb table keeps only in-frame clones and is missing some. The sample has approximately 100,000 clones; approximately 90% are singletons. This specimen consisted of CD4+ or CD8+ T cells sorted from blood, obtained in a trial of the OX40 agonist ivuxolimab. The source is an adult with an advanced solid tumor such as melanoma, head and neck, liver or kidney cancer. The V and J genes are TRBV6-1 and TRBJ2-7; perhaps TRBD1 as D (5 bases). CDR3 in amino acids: CASSDGQGYEQYF. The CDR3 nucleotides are TGTGCCAGCAGTGATGGCCAGGGTTACGAGCAGTACTTC.